These 27 T cell receptor beta chains were all obtained from the same sample, sequenced in a study of shared clonotypes between healthy human individuals. This table comes from immunoSEQ multiplex PCR, and its TCRdb copy is limited to in-frame clones, with some not included. The repertoire holds approximately 480,000 clones, with around 79% as singletons. The sequenced sample consisted of PBMCs. These receptors came from a woman in her 40s in good health. Some clones in this sample may be carry-over from other donors' samples.

Points on this clone: The sample holds other DNA sequences that translate to the same CDR3. The chain links TRBV7-2 to TRBJ2-1; 7 bases map to TRBD2. CDR3 size: 16 residues. The V gene's germline CDR1 is SGHTA and CDR2 FQGNSA. V was clipped by 4 bases and J by 0 bases; unmatched bases: 6. Written as DNA, the CDR3 is TGTGCCAGCAGCTCTTTAGCGGGTCCCTCCTACAATGAGCAGTTCTTC. It codes for CASSSLAGPSYNEQFF.

V usage is TRBV4-1 and J usage is TRBJ1-5; 11 positions match TRBD1. CDR1 is MGHRA and CDR2 is YSYEKL in the germline V gene. The V and J ends lost 1 base and 0 bases, in that order; junction bases with no gene match: 14. The CDR3 is 21 residues long. The CDR3 loop is CASSQGGGQGGAAYSNQPQHF. CDR3 coding DNA: TGCGCCAGCAGCCAAGGAGGGGGACAGGGGGGAGCGGCGTATAGCAATCAGCCCCAGCATTTT.

This clone was recorded a few times. The chain has TRBV27 and TRBJ1-1, with 8 bases aligning to TRBD1. The CDR3 consists of 12 residues. CDR1 and CDR2 from the germline V gene are MNHEY and SMNVEV (reference sequence). Trimming took 5 bases from V and 7 from J; bases not matched to a gene: 3. CDR3 sequence (DNA): TGTGCCAGCAGTATGACAGGGGTTGAAGCTTTCTTT. This translates into CASSMTGVEAFF.

V is TRBV5-1 and J is TRBJ2-3; 8 bases fit TRBD2. Losses at the gene ends were 0 bases for V and 0 bases for J; bases not matched to a gene: 6. The CDR3 loop spans 17 amino acids. Looked up from germline, CDR1 is SGHRS and CDR2 is YFSETQ. In nucleotides, the CDR3 is TGCGCCAGCAGCTTGGGGCCAGCGGGGGCTAGCACAGATACGCAGTATTTT. This encodes CASSLGPAGASTDTQYF.

As regards this clone: The sample holds other DNA sequences that translate to the same CDR3. The CDR3 loop is CASSEYWNTEAFF. CDR3 nucleotide sequence: TGTGCCAGCAGTGAATACTGGAACACTGAAGCTTTCTTT. This chain uses TRBV25-1 with TRBJ1-1, with unresolved D. Germline assignment: CDR1 MGHDK and CDR2 SYGVNS. The V end was cut by 0 bases, the J end by 1 base, with 3 bases between. CDR3 size: 13 residues.

The CDR3 DNA sequence: TGTGCCAGCAGACGGGACAGGGCCCAAGAGACCCAGTACTTC. Its translation is CASRRDRAQETQYF. J is TRBJ2-5 and V is TRBV27, with 9 bases that match TRBD1. Germline V gives CDR1 MNHEY, CDR2 SMNVEV (reference sequence). J was trimmed by 1 base and V by 6 bases; bases with no gene match: 3. The length of the CDR3 is 14 residues.

V and J are TRBV28 and TRBJ2-7; no clear D. The V end was cut by 1 base, the J end by 7 bases, with 17 bases between. In germline, CDR1 is MDHEN, CDR2 SYDVKM. The length of the CDR3 is 15 residues. The CDR3 DNA sequence: TGTGCCAGCAGTTTATACTCAGGTCTAGTAAGGGAGCAGTACTTC. As protein: CASSLYSGLVREQYF. Full variable domain (remainder filled in from reference TRBV28 and TRBJ2-7): DVKVTQSSRYLVKRTGEKVFLECVQDMDHENMFWYRQDPGLGLRLIYFSYDVKMKEKGDIPEGYSVSREKKERFSLILESASTNQTSMYLCASSLYSGLVREQYFGPGTRLTVT.

As for this clone: The same CDR3 arises from other DNA sequences in this sample as well. V usage is TRBV29-1 and J usage is TRBJ2-5; TRBD1 matches 8 bases. CDR3 size: 12 residues. Germline values: CDR1 SQVTM, CDR2 ANQGSEA. V gave up 6 bases and J gave up 1 base; unmatched junction bases: 1. The CDR3 is CSVDRGQETQYF. The DNA for the CDR3 is TGCAGCGTCGACAGGGGCCAAGAGACCCAGTACTTC.

The chain combines TRBV29-1 with TRBJ2-7; D is ambiguous. V gave up 5 bases and J gave up 0 bases, with 11 bases separating them. This CDR3 has 13 amino acids. Germline V CDR1 and CDR2: SQVTM, ANQGSEA. In DNA, the CDR3 is TGCAGCGTTTCCCACCCCAGCTCCTACGAGCAGTACTTC. As protein: CSVSHPSSYEQYF.

CDR3: CASSQAGSGGVYNEQFF. CDR3 in DNA: TGCGCCAGCAGCCAAGCGGGTAGCGGGGGGGTCTACAATGAGCAGTTCTTC. The chain uses TRBV4-1 and TRBJ2-1, with 11 bases that match TRBD2. Germline values: CDR1 MGHRA, CDR2 YSYEKL. This CDR3 has 17 residues. Trimming cost V 1 base and J 3 bases; bases outside gene matches: 5.

This chain connects TRBV11-1 to TRBJ2-1; 7 bases fit TRBD1. The germline V gene encodes CDR1 SGHAT and CDR2 FQDESV (reference sequence). V shed 1 base, J shed 9 bases, and the junction held 9 bases outside the gene matches. The CDR3 has 15 residues. The CDR3 DNA is TGTGCCAGCAGCTTAGAAGGGGGCAGGGTAAGTGAGCAGTTCTTC. Translated, it gives CASSLEGGRVSEQFF.

On this clone itself: The sample contains more than one DNA sequence encoding this CDR3. The chain recombines TRBV19 with TRBJ1-1, with 7 nucleotides matching TRBD1. J was trimmed by 5 bases and V by 5 bases; bases with no gene match: 8. This CDR3 spans 14 amino acids. Germline V gives CDR1 LNHDA, CDR2 SQIVND (reference sequence). The CDR3 is CASSRQGSGTEAFF. Here the CDR3 DNA reads TGTGCCAGTAGTCGACAGGGCTCGGGTACTGAAGCTTTCTTT. Using reference TRBV19 and TRBJ1-1 for the parts outside the CDR3, the full variable domain is DGGITQSPKYLFRKEGQNVTLSCEQNLNHDAMYWYRQDPGQGLRLIYYSQIVNDFQKGDIAEGYSVSREKKESFPLTVTSAQKNPTAFYLCASSRQGSGTEAFFGQGTRLTVV.

The table lists this clone with many counts. The gene calls are TRBV6-5 and TRBJ2-7; no clear D. The V end lost 0 bases, the J end lost 1 base, and 7 bases lay between the germline ends. Germline CDR1 and CDR2: MNHEY and SVGAGI. The CDR3 is 14 amino acids. Here the CDR3 reads CASSYSYQSYEQYF. In nucleotides, the CDR3 is TGTGCCAGCAGTTACTCGTACCAATCCTACGAGCAGTACTTC.

The CDR3, as DNA: TGTGCCAGCAGCAAGGACTACTCCTCCTACGAGCAGTACTTC. Translated, it gives CASSKDYSSYEQYF. The chain is built from TRBV7-2 and TRBJ2-7; D is perhaps TRBD2 (6 bases). This CDR3 has 14 amino acids. The germline V and J ends were trimmed by 5 bases and 0 bases, with 11 bases remaining between them. Germline values: CDR1 SGHTA, CDR2 FQGNSA.

This chain joins TRBV7-9 and TRBJ2-2; 8 nucleotides align to TRBD1. CDR1 is SEHNR, CDR2 FQNEAQ, per germline (reference sequence). Trimming removed 9 bases from V and 0 bases from J; junction bases left unmatched: 3. The CDR3 extends over 14 amino acids. CDR3 in amino acids: CARTGQANTGELFF. CDR3 bases: TGTGCCAGGACGGGACAGGCGAACACCGGGGAGCTGTTTTTT.

Notes on this clone: Other DNA variants within this sample encode the same CDR3. J is TRBJ2-7 and V is TRBV11-2, with 7 bases lining up with TRBD1. The germline V gene encodes CDR1 SGHAT and CDR2 FQNNGV. The V and J ends lost 3 bases and 0 bases, in that order; junction bases with no gene match: 14. The CDR3 has 18 residues. CDR3: CASSFLAYWGQSSYEQYF. In DNA form, the CDR3 reads TGTGCCAGCAGCTTCCTAGCCTACTGGGGACAGAGCTCCTACGAGCAGTACTTC.

This chain links TRBV6-1 with TRBJ2-1; 8 bases match TRBD2. V was pared by 4 bases and J by 5 bases, with 4 bases of the junction left unmatched. This CDR3 contains 14 residues. Germline V gives CDR1 MNHNS, CDR2 SASEGT. The CDR3 region is CASSVSGTDNEQFF. CDR3 nucleotide sequence: TGTGCCAGCAGTGTTAGCGGGACCGACAATGAGCAGTTCTTC.

This chain uses TRBV5-1 with TRBJ2-1; D might be TRBD2 (5 bases). CDR1 and CDR2 from the germline V gene are SGHRS and YFSETQ. Trimming removed 1 base at V and 7 bases at J, with 12 bases between. This CDR3 comprises 14 residues. This chain's CDR3 is CASSLKGAGNEQFF. Written as DNA, the CDR3 is TGCGCCAGCAGCTTGAAGGGAGCTGGGAATGAGCAGTTCTTC.

This clone was detected ten times or more. The chain joins TRBV4-1 to TRBJ2-7, with TRBD1 matching 9 bases. The V and J ends lost 0 bases and 3 bases, in that order; junction bases with no gene match: 6. The germline V gene has CDR1 MGHRA and CDR2 YSYEKL. The CDR3 is 16 amino acids. CDR3 in DNA: TGCGCCAGCAGCCAAGAATGGGGGGACAGGGACTACGAGCAGTACTTC. It codes for CASSQEWGDRDYEQYF.

The J gene is TRBJ1-2, the V gene TRBV19; 8 nucleotides match TRBD1. The CDR3 sequence is 16 residues long. The V gene end was trimmed by 6 bases and the J gene end by 0 bases; junction bases not matched to a gene: 9. Germline CDR1 reads LNHDA; CDR2 reads SQIVND (reference sequence). This CDR3 is CASRDTGGLANYGYTF. The CDR3 DNA reads TGTGCCAGTAGAGATACAGGGGGACTAGCTAACTATGGCTACACCTTC.

The genes are TRBV29-1 and TRBJ2-3; 7 bases map to TRBD2. The germline V gene encodes CDR1 SQVTM and CDR2 ANQGSEA. CDR3 size: 12 residues. V gave up 6 bases and J gave up 5 bases; unmatched junction bases: 5. The CDR3 region is CSVAGVLDTQYF. As DNA, the CDR3 is TGCAGCGTGGCGGGGGTGTTAGATACGCAGTATTTT.

V usage is TRBV6-5 and J usage is TRBJ1-5, with 7 positions matching TRBD1. This CDR3 spans 15 amino acids. J gave up 7 bases and V 0 bases, and 6 bases lay outside the gene matches. The V gene's germline CDR1 is MNHEY and CDR2 SVGAGI. CDR3 residues: CASSYSNRGDQPQHF. CDR3 nucleotides: TGTGCCAGCAGTTACTCGAACAGGGGTGACCAGCCCCAGCATTTT.

This clone was seen a handful of times. This chain links TRBV7-3 with TRBJ2-7; D gene uncertain. In germline, CDR1 is SGHTA, CDR2 FQGTGA. Trimming cost V 1 base and J 6 bases, with 10 bases left between them. The CDR3 length is 13 residues. Written as DNA, the CDR3 is TGTGCCAGCAGCTTAAACCCCTTAGGCGAGCAGTACTTC. Amino acid sequence: CASSLNPLGEQYF.

This clone was found a few times. The V and J genes are TRBV5-1 and TRBJ1-2, with D unresolved. The CDR3 contains 15 residues. With 0 bases removed from V and 9 bases from J, the gap between germline ends came to 18 bases. Looked up from germline, CDR1 is SGHRS and CDR2 is YFSETQ. CDR3 protein: CASSLVGSGRLSYTF. The CDR3 DNA follows: TGCGCCAGCAGCTTGGTCGGGTCGGGTAGACTAAGCTACACCTTC.

The table lists this clone with a count of one. CDR3 nucleotide sequence: TGTGCCAGCAGTTTTCGCGGACCCCAAGAGACCCAGTACTTC. This gives the protein CASSFRGPQETQYF. The rearrangement uses TRBV27 and TRBJ2-5; D is undetermined. V lost 3 bases and J 1 base, leaving 9 bases between the germline ends. Looked up from germline, CDR1 is MNHEY and CDR2 is SMNVEV (reference sequence). The CDR3 loop spans 14 amino acids.

The gene calls are TRBV28 and TRBJ2-1; 7 positions match TRBD1. The CDR3 contains 17 residues. J gave up 5 bases and V 4 bases, and 14 bases lay outside the gene matches. Germline CDR1 reads MDHEN; CDR2 reads SYDVKM. CDR3 protein: CASSWPSRGGQDNEQFF. DNA for the CDR3: TGTGCCAGCAGTTGGCCCTCGCGAGGGGGCCAGGACAATGAGCAGTTCTTC.

This clone was picked up a small number of times. The gene calls are TRBV19 and TRBJ2-7; 8 nucleotides align to TRBD2. Germline CDR1 reads LNHDA; CDR2 reads SQIVND (reference sequence). V dropped 3 bases and J dropped 5; count of bases not matched to a gene: 6. CDR3 length: 14 residues. The CDR3 sequence: CASSIGGRNDEQYF. CDR3 nucleotides: TGTGCCAGTAGTATTGGCGGGAGGAACGACGAGCAGTACTTC.